The clone carrying this T cell receptor (beta chain) turned up a few times. The data stem from a study of cytomegalovirus exposure and HLA in healthy donors. Trimming cost V 2 bases and J 6 bases, with 13 bases left between them. The CDR3 covers 14 residues. Germline V gives CDR1 SGHRS, CDR2 YFSETQ. The study ran its PCR with 60 Vbeta and 13 Jbeta primers. TCRdb keeps only in-frame clones here, not all; method: immunoSEQ multiplex PCR. The table includes roughly 180,000 clones, 70% to 80% detected once. This chain joins TRBV5-1 and TRBJ2-3; a weak D match, TRBD2 (5 bases). The receptor was isolated from a girl aged 10-17 years in good health and CMV-seropositive. Source material: PBMCs. CDR3 in amino acids: CASSLWGSGDTQYF. The CDR3 region has the DNA TGCGCCAGCAGCTTATGGGGTTCGGGGGATACGCAGTATTTT. Complete variable domain (other parts from reference TRBV5-1 and TRBJ2-3): KAGVTQTPRYLIKTRGQQVTLSCSPISGHRSVSWYQQTPGQGLQFLFEYFSETQRNKGNFPGRFSGRQFSNSRSEMNVSTLELGDSALYLCASSLWGSGDTQYFGPGTRLTVL.